The clone carrying this T cell receptor beta chain was observed at least ten times. Germline V gene data show CDR1 as MNHEY and CDR2 as SMNVEV (reference sequence). The CDR3 runs to 14 residues. V lost 5 bases and J lost 2, with 12 bases in between. The data derive from a study of spatial heterogeneity in lung cancer. Study-wide background: Consistently, beta-chain sequences turned up in larger numbers than alpha-chain sequences did.

TCRdb reprocessed the 5' RACE reads with MiXCR, giving one entry per CDR3 protein. Found here are 30,000 to 35,000 distinct CDR3 sequences, about 10% of them singletons; the top ten hold over 25%. Time point specified: blood at routine non-recurrence follow-up after resection. The starting material was PBMCs, obtained at follow-up. This receptor was identified in a female donor with early-stage non-small cell lung cancer. The rearrangement links TRBV27 to TRBJ1-2; D ambiguous. The CDR3 is CASSPRSVNYGYTF. Here the CDR3 DNA reads TGTGCCAGCAGTCCCCGCAGCGTCAACTATGGCTACACCTTC.